The 21 T cell receptor beta chains presented below share a single source sample, sequenced in a study of blood T cells in healthy people across ages (dated by TCRdb to the mid-2010s). Library preparation employed 5' RACE. The listed sequencing device is Illumina HiSeq 2500. The second PCR ran for roughly 7 to 12 cycles and used a J-beta primer mix along with a sample-barcoded 5' primer. Using fastp trimming at Q25 and MiXCR clonotype assembly, TCRdb reanalyzed the public sequencing data and kept in-frame beta chains. Every CDR3 protein is listed once, alongside the most common genes and DNA of its rows. Across this sample there are hundreds of thousands of distinct CDR3 sequences, with roughly 60% seen only once. The ten largest clones take up roughly 20% of the sample. Sequencing was performed on blood. These receptor sequences come from a man between 25 and 39 years old in good health.

The chain has TRBV6-5 and TRBJ1-2, with 8 bases lining up with TRBD1. The CDR3 sequence is 17 residues long. Trimming removed 2 bases from V and 2 bases from J; junction bases left unmatched: 10. Germline lookup yields CDR1 MNHEY and CDR2 SVGAGI. The CDR3 region has the DNA TGTGCCAGCAGTTACAGTGGGGCCAGGGGGCGCAACTATGGCTACACCTTC. Its translation: CASSYSGARGRNYGYTF.

The chain couples TRBV12-3 or TRBV12-4 to TRBJ2-3, with TRBD2 matching 9 bases. There are 16 residues in the CDR3. V gave up 2 bases and J gave up 2 bases; unmatched junction bases: 5. CDR3 sequence: CASSLFSGGLTDTQYF. CDR3 nucleotides: TGTGCCAGCAGTTTATTCAGCGGGGGGCTCACAGATACGCAGTATTTT.

The chain recombines TRBV10-3 with TRBJ1-5; unclear D gene. Germline V gene data show CDR1 as ENHRY and CDR2 as SYGVKD. This CDR3 has 15 amino acids. Between the trimmed V and J ends, which lost 10 bases and 0 bases, there was a span of 16 bases. The CDR3, as DNA: TGTGCCAGCTCGCCGGACGGTGATAGCAATCAGCCCCAGCATTTT. It is translated as CASSPDGDSNQPQHF.

The rearrangement uses TRBV3-1 and TRBJ2-1, with D perhaps being TRBD1 or TRBD2 (5 bases each). The CDR3 runs to 15 residues. Germline V gives CDR1 LGHDT, CDR2 YNNKEL (reference sequence). V was pared by 4 bases and J by 4 bases, with 14 bases between. CDR3: CASSLVGEVYNEQFF. CDR3 in DNA: TGTGCCAGCAGCCTAGTGGGGGAAGTATACAATGAGCAGTTCTTC.

This rearrangement joins TRBV24-1 to TRBJ1-4; TRBD1 aligns across 9 bases. Germline V CDR1 and CDR2: KGHDR, SFDVKD. V lost 4 bases, J lost 0 bases, and 8 bases stayed unmatched. The CDR3 runs 18 residues. This CDR3 is CATSEGQGPVATNEKLFF. The CDR3 DNA is TGTGCCACCAGTGAAGGACAGGGGCCCGTTGCAACTAATGAAAAACTGTTTTTT.

This sequence joins TRBV20-1 and TRBJ2-1; no firm D call. From germline, CDR1 is DFQATT and CDR2 SNEGSKA (reference sequence). The V and J ends lost 6 bases and 13 bases respectively, with 22 bases between them. This CDR3 comprises 13 residues. CDR3 DNA sequence: TGCAGTGCCCGTGGATTCGGTCAAGAGACCCAGTTCTTC. Translated, it gives CSARGFGQETQFF.

J is TRBJ2-7 and V is TRBV27; D is perhaps TRBD1 or TRBD2 (5 bases each). The germline V gene encodes CDR1 MNHEY and CDR2 SMNVEV (reference sequence). V lost 8 bases to trimming and J lost 2 bases, with 16 bases between them. The CDR3 spans 14 residues. The CDR3 here is CASSRWDGAYEQYF. The CDR3 DNA follows: TGTGCCAGCTCTCGCTGGGACGGAGCCTACGAGCAGTACTTC.

The chain recombines TRBV28 with TRBJ2-1; D is ambiguous. Deletions cut 11 bases from V and 5 bases from J, with 19 bases between. Germline lookup yields CDR1 MDHEN and CDR2 SYDVKM. CDR3 length: 14 amino acids. The CDR3 here is CASLSGSPNNEQFF. In DNA, the CDR3 is TGTGCCTCCTTGTCCGGGTCTCCTAACAATGAGCAGTTCTTC.

J is TRBJ2-1 and V is TRBV20-1; D not resolved. The tail of the sequence fits TRBJ2-7 better, so the J call may be wrong. Germline V gives CDR1 DFQATT, CDR2 SNEGSKA (reference sequence). CDR3 length equals 14 residues. As DNA, the CDR3 is TGCAGTGCTAGGGCCGGGCACGGTTCCTACGAGCAGTACTTC. It translates to CSARAGHGSYEQYF.

A word on this clonotype: This may be a read error, as it is one base from a much larger clone. Here the CDR3 reads CSVGVRSYEQYF. The CDR3 DNA reads as TGCAGCGTTGGCGTCCGCTCCTACGAGCAGTACTTC. V is TRBV29-1 and J is TRBJ2-4, with D unresolved. The better agreement between TRBJ2-7 and the DNA end casts doubt on the J call. Germline V gives CDR1 SQVTM, CDR2 ANQGSEA. CDR3 length equals 12 residues.

The sample holds a few counts of this clonotype. The chain uses TRBV5-1 and TRBJ2-7; 10 nucleotides agree with TRBD1. CDR1 SGHRS and CDR2 YFSETQ come from the germline V gene. This CDR3 region has 15 residues. Trimming at V came to 5 bases and at J to 4 bases, leaving 9 bases not matched to a gene. CDR3 nucleotides: TGCGCCAGCAGAGCCGGGACAGGGGTGATTTACGAGCAGTACTTC. This translates into CASRAGTGVIYEQYF. Supplemented by reference TRBV5-1 and TRBJ2-7, the full variable domain reads KAGVTQTPRYLIKTRGQQVTLSCSPISGHRSVSWYQQTPGQGLQFLFEYFSETQRNKGNFPGRFSGRQFSNSRSEMNVSTLELGDSALYLCASRAGTGVIYEQYFGPGTRLTVT.

The CDR3 sequence is CASSEWGTGLIYEQYF. CDR3 coding DNA: TGTGCCAGCAGTGAATGGGGCACAGGACTTATCTACGAGCAGTACTTC. This chain joins TRBV25-1 and TRBJ2-7, with D perhaps TRBD1 or TRBD2 (5 bases each). The CDR3 length is 16 residues. Between the trimmed V and J ends, which lost 1 base and 3 bases, there was a span of 16 bases. Germline CDR1 is MGHDK and CDR2 is SYGVNS.

The V gene is TRBV27, the J gene TRBJ2-7; TRBD1 or TRBD2 may be the D gene (5 bases each). CDR3 length: 16 residues. The germline V gene has CDR1 MNHEY and CDR2 SMNVEV (reference sequence). The V and J ends lost 5 bases and 0 bases respectively, with 17 bases between them. The CDR3, as DNA: TGTGCCAGCAGTGAGTCGGGGACGGCGAGCTCCTACGAGCAGTACTTC. Amino acids: CASSESGTASSYEQYF.

This clonotype was found a few times. The V call is TRBV5-1, the J call TRBJ2-4; 7 bases fit TRBD1. Germline values: CDR1 SGHRS, CDR2 YFSETQ. The ends lost 4 bases at V and 7 bases at J; junction bases unmatched: 11. This CDR3 spans 15 amino acids. Here the CDR3 reads CASSDTGTVANIQYF. For the CDR3, the DNA is TGCGCCAGCAGCGACACCGGGACAGTCGCCAACATTCAGTACTTC.

This clonotype was recorded a few times. The chain uses TRBV7-2 and TRBJ2-3; D is uncertain. V shed 6 bases and J shed 3 bases, with 7 bases lying between them. Germline lookup yields CDR1 SGHTA and CDR2 FQGNSA. The CDR3 is 12 residues long. The CDR3 DNA follows: TGTGCCAGCAGGCCCGTGACAGATACGCAGTATTTT. This translates into CASRPVTDTQYF.

About this clonotype itself: Compared with germline, one end of the junction differs, possibly owing to a read error. V gene TRBV6-2 or TRBV6-3 combines with J gene TRBJ2-1; D is undetermined. Germline CDR1 reads MNHEY; CDR2 reads SVGEGT. This CDR3 has 14 amino acids. This CDR3 is CASSDSAEINEQFF. DNA for the CDR3: TGTGCCAGCAGTGACTCGGCGGAGATCAATGAGCAGTTCTTC.

This chain links TRBV7-2 with TRBJ2-3, with 7 positions matching TRBD1. The germline CDR1 and CDR2 sequences are SGHTA and FQGNSA. The CDR3 totals 14 residues. With 6 bases clipped from V and 4 bases from J, the junction kept 7 bases outside the gene matches. The CDR3 reads CASSQDRFPDTQYF. The DNA for the CDR3 is TGTGCCAGCAGTCAGGACAGGTTCCCAGATACGCAGTATTTT.

A single count supports this clonotype. The gene calls are TRBV11-3 and TRBJ1-1; 7 bases fit TRBD1. The germline CDR1 and CDR2 sequences are SGHNT and YENEEA. The CDR3 runs to 14 residues. V gave up 5 bases and J gave up 7 bases; unmatched junction bases: 10. DNA of the CDR3: TGTGCCAGCAGCCCGGGAGGGGGCGTCGGTGAAGCTTTCTTT. Its protein product is CASSPGGGVGEAFF.

The sample holds a few counts of this clonotype. The V call is TRBV20-1, the J call TRBJ2-5; TRBD2 matches at 10 bases. The germline CDR1 and CDR2 sequences are DFQATT and SNEGSKA (reference sequence). Trimming removed 0 bases from V and 5 bases from J; junction bases left unmatched: 12. The CDR3 sequence is 17 residues long. Here the CDR3 reads CSARDPRLAGVGETQYF. As DNA, the CDR3 is TGCAGTGCTAGAGATCCCCGGCTAGCGGGAGTCGGTGAGACCCAGTACTTC.

This sequence joins TRBV5-1 and TRBJ2-7; 9 bases are a match to TRBD1. V trimming: 4 bases; J trimming: 2 bases; junction bases outside the gene matches: 16. Per germline, CDR1 SGHRS and CDR2 YFSETQ. CDR3 length equals 18 residues. The CDR3: CASSNTGTGSVSPYEQYF. CDR3 nucleotides: TGCGCCAGCAGCAACACCGGGACAGGGTCCGTATCCCCCTACGAGCAGTACTTC.

V is TRBV5-1 and J is TRBJ2-5, with 7 bases matching TRBD1. Germline values: CDR1 SGHRS, CDR2 YFSETQ. The CDR3 runs to 15 residues. V lost 4 bases to trimming and J lost 4 bases; unmatched junction nucleotides: 10. The chain's CDR3 is CASSLPDRDGETQYF. CDR3 DNA sequence: TGCGCCAGCAGCCTTCCCGACAGGGACGGAGAGACCCAGTACTTC.